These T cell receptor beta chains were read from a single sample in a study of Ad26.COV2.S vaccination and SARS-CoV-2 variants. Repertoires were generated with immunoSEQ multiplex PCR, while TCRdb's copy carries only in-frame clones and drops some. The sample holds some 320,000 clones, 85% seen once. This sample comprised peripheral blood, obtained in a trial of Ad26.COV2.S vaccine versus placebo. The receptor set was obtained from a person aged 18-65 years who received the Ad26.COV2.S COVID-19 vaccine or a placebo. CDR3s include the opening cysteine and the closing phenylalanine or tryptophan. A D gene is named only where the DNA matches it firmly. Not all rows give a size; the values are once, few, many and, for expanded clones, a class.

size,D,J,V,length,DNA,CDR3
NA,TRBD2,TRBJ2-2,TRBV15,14,TGTGCCACCGAAGCGGGGGGGAGCCCCGGGGAGCTGTTTTTT,CATEAGGSPGELFF
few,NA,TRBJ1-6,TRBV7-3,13,TGTGCCAGCAGCTTACGGAATAATTCACCCCTCCACTTT,CASSLRNNSPLHF
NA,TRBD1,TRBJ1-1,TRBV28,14,TGTGCCAGCAGGGGAGGACAGGGGGACACTGAAGCTTTCTTT,CASRGGQGDTEAFF
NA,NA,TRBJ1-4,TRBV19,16,TGTGCCAGTAGCACCCCTTTATGGCCAACTAATGAAAAACTGTTTTTT,CASSTPLWPTNEKLFF
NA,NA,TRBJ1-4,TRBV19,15,TGTGCCAGTAGCTACAAACCAGGGGTGAATGAAAAACTGTTTTTT,CASSYKPGVNEKLFF
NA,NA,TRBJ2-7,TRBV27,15,TGTGCCAGCAGTTTCGCGGCAGCCGAAACCTACGAGCAGTACTTC,CASSFAAAETYEQYF
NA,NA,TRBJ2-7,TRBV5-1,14,TGCGCCAGCAGCTTGGCCGGACTGGTAGGCGAGCAGTACTTC,CASSLAGLVGEQYF
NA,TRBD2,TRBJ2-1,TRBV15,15,TGTGCCACCAGCAGAGGGACGGGGGGGCAATATGAGCAGTTCTTC,CATSRGTGGQYEQFF
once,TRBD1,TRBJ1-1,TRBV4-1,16,TGCGCCAGCAGTCAAGATCCAGGGGGCAGTGGTACTGAAGCTTTCTTT,CASSQDPGGSGTEAFF
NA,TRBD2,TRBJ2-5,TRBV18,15,TGTGCCAGCTCACCGACTAGCGGGGCACCAGAGACCCAGTACTTC,CASSPTSGAPETQYF
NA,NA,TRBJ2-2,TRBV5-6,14,TGTGCCAGCAGCCCCACAGGGAACACCGGGGAGCTGTTTTTT,CASSPTGNTGELFF
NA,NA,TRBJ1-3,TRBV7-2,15,TGTGCCAGCAGCTTAGGCCCGTACTCTGGAAACACCATATATTTT,CASSLGPYSGNTIYF
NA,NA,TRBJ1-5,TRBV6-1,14,TGTGCCAGCAGTGACATGTATAGCAATCAGCCCCAGCATTTT,CASSDMYSNQPQHF
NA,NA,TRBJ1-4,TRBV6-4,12,TGTGCCAGCAGTGACGGCCAGGGCGGGCTGTTTTTT,CASSDGQGGLFF
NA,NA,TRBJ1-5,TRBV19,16,TGTGCCAGTACAGAAGGCCGAGACTACGACAATCAGCCCCAGCATTTT,CASTEGRDYDNQPQHF
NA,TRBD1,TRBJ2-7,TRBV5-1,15,TGCGCCAGCAGCCCCGGGACAGGGGTGTCCTACGAGCAGTACTTC,CASSPGTGVSYEQYF
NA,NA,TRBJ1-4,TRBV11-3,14,TGTGCCAGCAGCTTACGGGGCATAGGTGAAAAACTGTTTTTT,CASSLRGIGEKLFF
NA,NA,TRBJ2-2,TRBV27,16,TGTGCCAGCAAACTCAGGGACTCTGCGAACACCGGGGAGCTGTTTTTT,CASKLRDSANTGELFF
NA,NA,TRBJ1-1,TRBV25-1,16,TGTGCCAGCAGTGATGGTGGAGGCTGGGGGAACACTGAAGCTTTCTTT,CASSDGGGWGNTEAFF
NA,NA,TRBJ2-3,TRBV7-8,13,TGTGCCAGCATGGGGGGAATCACAGATACGCAGTATTTT,CASMGGITDTQYF
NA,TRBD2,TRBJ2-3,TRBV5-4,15,TGTGCCAGCAGCTCTCTAGCGGGGGCCACAGATACGCAGTATTTT,CASSSLAGATDTQYF
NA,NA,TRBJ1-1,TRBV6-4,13,TGTGCCAGCAGTGACTCCACTCACACTGAAGCTTTCTTT,CASSDSTHTEAFF
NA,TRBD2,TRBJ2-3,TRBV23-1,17,TGCGCCAGCAGTCAATCATCGCAGCGGGGGGGTTGGGATACGCAGTATTTT,CASSQSSQRGGWDTQYF
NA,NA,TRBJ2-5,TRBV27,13,TGTGCCAGCAGTTCGACAGTCGGGGAGACCCAGTACTTC,CASSSTVGETQYF
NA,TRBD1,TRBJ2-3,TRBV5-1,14,TGCGCCAGCAGCCTGGACAGGGAAAGGTATACGCAGTATTTT,CASSLDRERYTQYF
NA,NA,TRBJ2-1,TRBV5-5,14,TGTGCCAGCAGCCCCGGGGTAGTCTACAATGAGCAGTTCTTC,CASSPGVVYNEQFF
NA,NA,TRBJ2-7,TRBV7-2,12,TGTGCCAGCAAAGGGGGACTCTACGAGCAGTACTTC,CASKGGLYEQYF
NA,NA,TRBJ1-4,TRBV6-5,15,TGTGCCAGCAGTGACTCCGGGACATCCCGTGAAAAACTGTTTTTT,CASSDSGTSREKLFF
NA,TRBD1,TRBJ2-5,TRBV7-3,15,TGTGCCAGCAGCCCGGGGACAGGGGGACAAGAGACCCAGTACTTC,CASSPGTGGQETQYF
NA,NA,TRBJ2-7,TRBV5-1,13,TGCGCCAGCAGCTTGCCGGGCCACTACGAGCAGTACTTC,CASSLPGHYEQYF
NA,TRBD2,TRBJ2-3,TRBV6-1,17,TGTGCCAGCAGTGAGATTTATGGGACTACTCACACAGATACGCAGTATTTT,CASSEIYGTTHTDTQYF
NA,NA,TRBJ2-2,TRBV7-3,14,TGTGCCAGCAGCCCGGGCTGGGACACCGGGGAGCTGTTTTTT,CASSPGWDTGELFF
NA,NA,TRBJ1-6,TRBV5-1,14,TGCGCCAGCAGCCACGGGACTTTTAATTCACCCCTCCACTTT,CASSHGTFNSPLHF
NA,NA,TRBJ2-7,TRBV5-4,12,TGTGCCAGCAGCTTCGACTCCTACGAGCAGTACTTC,CASSFDSYEQYF
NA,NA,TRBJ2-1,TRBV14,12,TGTGCCAGCAGCCAGGGATACAATGAGCAGTTCTTC,CASSQGYNEQFF
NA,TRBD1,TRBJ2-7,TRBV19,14,TGTGCCAGTCACTCAACAGGGGGGAGCTACGAGCAGTACTTC,CASHSTGGSYEQYF
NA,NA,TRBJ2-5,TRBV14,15,TGTGCCAGCAGCCAAGTAAGGAGGAGGGGAGAGACCCAGTACTTC,CASSQVRRRGETQYF
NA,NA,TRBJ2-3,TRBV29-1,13,TGCAGCGTTGGCGAGCTTAGCACAGATACGCAGTATTTT,CSVGELSTDTQYF
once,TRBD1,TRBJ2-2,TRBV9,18,TGTGCCAGCAGCGTATTCGTTGGGACAGTTCAGAACACCGGGGAGCTGTTTTTT,CASSVFVGTVQNTGELFF
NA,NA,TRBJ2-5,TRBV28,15,TGTGCCAGCCACAAGAGTTTCGGGGGCCAAGAGACCCAGTACTTC,CASHKSFGGQETQYF
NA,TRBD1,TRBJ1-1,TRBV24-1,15,TGTGCCACCAGTGACCGACAGGGGGGAGAGACTGAAGCTTTCTTT,CATSDRQGGETEAFF
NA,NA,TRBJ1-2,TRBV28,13,TGTGCCAGCAGTTTAACCCGCCTAAGTGGCTACACCTTC,CASSLTRLSGYTF
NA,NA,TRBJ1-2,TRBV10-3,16,TGTGCCATCAGTCTGACTCAGGGGAAGTACAACTATGGCTACACCTTC,CAISLTQGKYNYGYTF
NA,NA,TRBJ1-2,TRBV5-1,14,TGCGCCAGCAGCTTGGAGGGTGTGGGCGATGGCTACACCTTC,CASSLEGVGDGYTF
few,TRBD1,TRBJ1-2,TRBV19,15,TGTGCCAGTAACGGACAGGGGGCGACCCTCTATGGCTACACCTTC,CASNGQGATLYGYTF
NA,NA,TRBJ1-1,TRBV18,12,TGTGCCAGCTCGGGGCTTGGCACTGAAGCTTTCTTT,CASSGLGTEAFF
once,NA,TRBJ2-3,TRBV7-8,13,TGTGCCAGCATAAGTGGGGGCACAGATACGCAGTATTTT,CASISGGTDTQYF
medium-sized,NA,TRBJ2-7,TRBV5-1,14,TGCGCCAGCAGCGGCCGGGAGCCGCAGGACGAGCAGTACTTC,CASSGREPQDEQYF
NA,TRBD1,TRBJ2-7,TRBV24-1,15,TGTGCCACCAGTGACCGAGGACAGGGGGTGGGGGAGCAGTACTTC,CATSDRGQGVGEQYF
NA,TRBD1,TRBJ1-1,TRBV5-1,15,TGCGCCAGCAGCGGAGGGACAGGGTCGAACACTGAAGCTTTCTTT,CASSGGTGSNTEAFF
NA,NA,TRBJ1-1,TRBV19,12,TGTGCCAGTAGTATGGGAGGATTCGAAGCTTTCTTT,CASSMGGFEAFF
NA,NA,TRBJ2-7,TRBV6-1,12,TGTGCCAGCAGTGAAAGTCTGGCAGATCAATACTTC,CASSESLADQYF
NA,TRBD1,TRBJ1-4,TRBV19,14,TGTGCCAGCCAGGACAGGGGAACTAATGAAAAACTGTTTTTT,CASQDRGTNEKLFF